This TCR beta chain emerged from a study of identical twins. Losses at the gene ends were 0 bases for V and 9 bases for J; bases not matched to a gene: 7. Germline V gives CDR1 SGDLS, CDR2 YYNGEE. The CDR3 totals 15 residues. TCRdb passed the 5' RACE reads through MiXCR, listing each CDR3 protein once. The sample lists fewer than 500,000 distinct CDR3 sequences, roughly a quarter occurring once. These sequences were also reported in another study, on T cells expressing NK-cell markers. That report adds: From sorted CD3+CD56+NKG2C+, CD3+CD56+NKG2C- and CD3+CD56-NKG2C+ T cells came the TCR beta repertoires.

This TCR was recovered from a woman younger than 30 in good health. Sequencing was carried out using CD4+ T cells sorted from blood. The genes are TRBV9 and TRBJ2-1; 9 bases line up with TRBD2. In nucleotides, the CDR3 is TGTGCCAGCAGCGTAGGGCGGGGGGGCCTTAGTGAGCAGTTCTTC. Amino acid sequence: CASSVGRGGLSEQFF. The variable domain in full, completed from reference TRBV9 and TRBJ2-1, reads DSGVTQTPKHLITATGQRVTLRCSPRSGDLSVYWYQQSLDQGLQFLIQYYNGEERAKGNILERFSAQQFPDLHSELNLSSLELGDSALYFCASSVGRGGLSEQFFGPGTRLTVL.